These 10 T cell receptor beta chains were sequenced from one sample in a study of T-cell memory formation after mild COVID-19. TCRdb passed the 5' RACE reads through MiXCR, listing each CDR3 protein once. The sample lists 500,000 to 650,000 distinct CDR3 sequences, about 20% seen once, with around 7.7% in the top ten. Sequenced sample: PBMCs or a T cell subset sorted from them (not recorded which). Receptors were obtained from an adult woman who had mild COVID-19 (a few samples of this study predate the infection). Cell type and time point are not known.

This chain joins TRBV29-1 and TRBJ2-3; a weak D match, TRBD1 (6 bases). The CDR3 runs to 12 residues. V was trimmed by 7 bases and J by 1 base, leaving 9 bases between them. The germline CDR1 and CDR2 sequences are SQVTM and ANQGSEA. CDR3 sequence: CSAGAGTDTQYF. In nucleotides, the CDR3 is TGCAGCGCAGGGGCCGGCACAGATACGCAGTATTTT.

This clonotype has more than one count but fewer than ten. The chain couples TRBV7-2 to TRBJ1-5; D unclear. Germline V gene lookup returns CDR1 SGHTA and CDR2 FQGNSA. The germline V and J ends were trimmed by 1 base and 3 bases, with 4 bases remaining between them. The CDR3 is 13 residues long. DNA for the CDR3: TGTGCCAGCAGCTTAGTGCCCAATCAGCCCCAGCATTTT. Protein: CASSLVPNQPQHF.

This clonotype was counted only a few times. V is TRBV18 and J is TRBJ1-2; D call uncertain. Germline-derived CDR1 and CDR2 are KGHSH and LQKENI. CDR3 length: 14 amino acids. Trimming shortened V by 3 bases and J by 4 bases, and 12 bases separated the two germline ends. The CDR3 loop reads CASSPASVPYGYTF. CDR3 bases: TGTGCCAGCTCACCGGCGAGCGTACCCTATGGCTACACCTTC.

The chain is built from TRBV4-3 and TRBJ2-3; 7 bases match TRBD1. Germline CDR1 LGHNA, CDR2 YSLEER. The CDR3 sequence is 19 residues long. V lost 0 bases and J lost 2; bases outside the gene matches: 14. Here the CDR3 DNA reads TGCGCCAGCAGCCAAGAAGTAGTAAGGACAGGAGATTTCACAGATACGCAGTATTTT. Its protein product is CASSQEVVRTGDFTDTQYF.

This chain connects TRBV12-3 or TRBV12-4 to TRBJ2-1, with 9 bases that match TRBD2. V was pared by 5 bases and J by 7 bases, with 9 bases of the junction left unmatched. There are 15 residues in the CDR3. The chain's CDR3 is CASSLASGVANEQFF. The CDR3 DNA is TGTGCCAGCAGTCTGGCTAGCGGGGTGGCTAATGAGCAGTTCTTC.

This clonotype was counted ten times or more. The chain uses TRBV11-2 and TRBJ2-1; TRBD2 aligns across 7 bases. CDR1 and CDR2 from the germline V gene are SGHAT and FQNNGV. The CDR3 covers 16 residues. V dropped 1 base and J dropped 2; count of bases not matched to a gene: 5. DNA of the CDR3: TGTGCCAGCAGCTTAGTGGGCGGGGGAACCTACAATGAGCAGTTCTTC. It encodes CASSLVGGGTYNEQFF.

The chain links TRBV5-5 to TRBJ1-2, with TRBD1 matching 8 bases. After removal of 6 bases from V and 0 bases from J, the junction contained 13 bases not matched to a gene. The CDR3 totals 17 residues. CDR1 and CDR2 (germline): SGHKS, YYEKEE (reference sequence). As DNA, the CDR3 is TGTGCCAGCAAGCTGAGGACAGGGAGGCCATCTAACTATGGCTACACCTTC. Protein: CASKLRTGRPSNYGYTF.

J is TRBJ2-7 and V is TRBV27; D gene unclear. The V gene lost 6 bases and the J gene lost 5 bases, with 17 bases spanning the gap. The V gene's germline CDR1 is MNHEY and CDR2 SMNVEV (reference sequence). This CDR3 has 14 residues. The CDR3 DNA reads TGTGCCAGCAGAACTTCGAGTCGTGCTGACGAGCAGTACTTC. Protein sequence: CASRTSSRADEQYF.

The chain has TRBV15 and TRBJ1-1, with 7 bases lining up with TRBD1. In germline, CDR1 is LNHNV, CDR2 YYDKDF (reference sequence). The trim removed 2 bases at V and 3 bases at J, leaving 3 bases unmatched. The CDR3 contains 14 residues. This CDR3 reads CATSRLQGDTEAFF. The CDR3 bases are TGTGCCACCAGCAGACTCCAGGGGGACACTGAAGCTTTCTTT. The full variable domain, with the rest looked up from reference TRBV15 and TRBJ1-1, is DAMVIQNPRYQVTQFGKPVTLSCSQTLNHNVMYWYQQKSSQAPKLLFHYYDKDFNNEADTPDNFQSRRPNTSFCFLDIRSPGLGDTAMYLCATSRLQGDTEAFFGQGTRLTVV.

CDR3 DNA sequence: TGTGCCAGCAGCTTAGCCTCGTTAGCCAAAAACATTCAGTACTTC. Translation gives CASSLASLAKNIQYF. The rearrangement uses TRBV7-9 and TRBJ2-4, with D unresolved. The V end was cut by 0 bases, the J end by 0 bases, with 6 bases between. Germline V gene sequence: CDR1 SEHNR, CDR2 FQNEAQ (reference sequence). The CDR3 runs to 15 residues.